Here is one T cell receptor beta chain with its context. Its target is unknown. V was clipped by 3 bases and J by 0 bases; unmatched bases: 7. The germline gives CDR1 MDHEN, CDR2 SYDVKM. The length of the CDR3 is 17 residues. The data were taken from a study of OX40 agonist ivuxolimab in advanced cancers. General study findings and limits: Partial responders treated at 0.1-3.0 mg/kg exhibited clonal expansion among the lowest measured.

Clones were sequenced by immunoSEQ multiplex PCR, and TCRdb holds only the in-frame ones, with some missing. The table includes fewer than 75,000 clones, about 85% detected once. Patients with a history of autoimmune disease or on systemic immunosuppression were excluded. The chain is built from TRBV28 and TRBJ1-4, with 7 bases that match TRBD1. The sequence was collected from an adult with an advanced solid tumor such as melanoma, head and neck, liver or kidney cancer. Material: CD4+ or CD8+ T cells sorted from blood, obtained in a trial of the OX40 agonist ivuxolimab. CDR3 region: CASSFSGGVATNEKLFF. As DNA, the CDR3 is TGTGCCAGCAGTTTTTCAGGGGGAGTTGCAACTAATGAAAAACTGTTTTTT.